A selection of T cell receptor beta chains follows, all from one sample in a study of T cell responses to AZD1222 COVID-19 vaccine. Data came from immunoSEQ multiplex PCR; TCRdb stores just in-frame clones and leaves some out. The data contain about 140,000 clones, about 86% of them singletons. Sequenced material: peripheral blood, taken on day 0 of AZD1222 vaccination. Source of these receptors: an adult in good health. The CDR3 runs from the conserved cysteine through the conserved F or W. Fields, in order: clone size, V gene, D gene, J gene, CDR3 DNA, CDR3 protein. A D gene is named only where the DNA matches it firmly. Expanded clones get a size class; other rows say once, few or many, or leave the size out.

>NA|TRBV6-5|NA|TRBJ2-7
TGTGCCAGCCGCCGGGCGTACGAGCAGTACTTC
CASRRAYEQYF
>NA|TRBV11-2|TRBD1|TRBJ1-4
TGTGCCAGCAGCTCCGGACAGGGGACTAATGAAAAACTGTTTTTT
CASSSGQGTNEKLFF
>NA|TRBV24-1|TRBD2|TRBJ2-7
TGTGCCACCAGTGAGAGCGGGGGCTACGAGCAGTACTTC
CATSESGGYEQYF
>NA|TRBV2|NA|TRBJ1-2
TGTGCCAGCAGTGAAGGGACTTCTAACTATGGCTACACCTTC
CASSEGTSNYGYTF
>NA|TRBV3-1/TRBV3-2|NA|TRBJ2-1
TGTGCCAGCAGCCAAGCGGGAGTAGCGGAGACTGAGCAGTTCTTC
CASSQAGVAETEQFF
>NA|TRBV11-3|TRBD1|TRBJ2-7
TGTGCCAGCAGCTACTCAGGGGGAGACGCCTACGAGCAGTACTTC
CASSYSGGDAYEQYF
>NA|TRBV7-9|TRBD2|TRBJ2-7
TGTGCCAGCAGCCCAAATTGGGGACTAGCGGGAAACGAGCAGTACTTC
CASSPNWGLAGNEQYF
>NA|TRBV6-5|NA|TRBJ1-3
TGTGCCAGCAGTTACGGGGAAGCTGGAAACACCATATATTTT
CASSYGEAGNTIYF
>NA|TRBV6-5|NA|TRBJ1-1
TGTGCCAGCACTCAGAGGAGGAAGGACACTGAAGCTTTCTTT
CASTQRRKDTEAFF
>NA|TRBV7-6|TRBD2|TRBJ2-3
TGTGCCAGCAGCGACGGAGCGGGAGATCCCGATACGCAGTATTTT
CASSDGAGDPDTQYF
>NA|TRBV18|NA|TRBJ1-5
TGTGCCAGCTCACCAGAAACCAGTTTCAATCAGCCCCAGCATTTT
CASSPETSFNQPQHF
>NA|TRBV19|NA|TRBJ1-1
TGTGCCAGTAGTATAGTCAGGAACACTGAAGCTTTCTTT
CASSIVRNTEAFF
>NA|TRBV6-5|TRBD1|TRBJ2-7
TGTGCCAGCAGTTACTCGGCAGGGGGTTCCTACGAGCAGTACTTC
CASSYSAGGSYEQYF
>NA|TRBV9|NA|TRBJ2-5
TGTGCCAGCAGCGTGGCCTTGGAACAAGAGACCCAGTACTTC
CASSVALEQETQYF
>NA|TRBV30|NA|TRBJ1-1
TGTGCCTGGAGTGTAGGGGGGGACACTGAAGCTTTCTTT
CAWSVGGDTEAFF
>NA|TRBV7-2|TRBD2|TRBJ2-1
TGTGCCAGCAGCCATGGGTCTAGCGGGAGTAATGAGCAGTTCTTC
CASSHGSSGSNEQFF
>NA|TRBV5-1|TRBD1|TRBJ2-7
TGCGCCAGCAGCTTGGGGGGGACAGCCTCCTACGAGCAGTACTTC
CASSLGGTASYEQYF
>once|TRBV15|NA|TRBJ1-3
TGTGCCACCAGCCTCCGTGGAAACACCATATATTTT
CATSLRGNTIYF
>NA|TRBV7-2|TRBD2|TRBJ2-1
TGTGCCAGCAGGGGACTATCGACCTACAATGAGCAGTTCTTC
CASRGLSTYNEQFF
>NA|TRBV5-1|NA|TRBJ1-1
TGCGCCAGCAGCCCCGGGGGAAGGGTAAGGACTGAAGCTTTCTTT
CASSPGGRVRTEAFF
>NA|TRBV4-3|NA|TRBJ2-6
TGCGCCAGCAGCCAAGAATTATTCGGGTTTATCTCTGGGGCCAACGTCCTGACTTTC
CASSQELFGFISGANVLTF
>NA|TRBV7-9|NA|TRBJ1-6
TGTGCCAGCAGCTTATTAGGGGCTAATTCACCCCTCCACTTT
CASSLLGANSPLHF
>NA|TRBV19|NA|TRBJ2-1
TGTGCCAGTAGTATAGTCTCTTTGGCAGCCGGGGAGCAGTTCTTC
CASSIVSLAAGEQFF
>few|TRBV7-2|TRBD1|TRBJ1-2
TGTGCCAGCAGCCCGGGTTGGGACAGGGGATCAGAGGGCTACACCTTC
CASSPGWDRGSEGYTF
>NA|TRBV18|NA|TRBJ1-5
TGTGCCAGCTCACCCGGCGATCAGCCCCAGCATTTT
CASSPGDQPQHF
>NA|TRBV18|NA|TRBJ2-7
TGTGCCAGCTCACGGAGCGCGTCCTTCTACGAGCAGTACTTC
CASSRSASFYEQYF
>NA|TRBV7-9|NA|TRBJ2-2
TGTGCCGCGGAGGGCTTTAACACCGGGGAGCTGTTTTTT
CAAEGFNTGELFF
>NA|TRBV5-6|TRBD1|TRBJ2-2
TGTGCCAGCAGTTCGGCCGGGACAGGGACCACCGGGGAGCTGTTTTTT
CASSSAGTGTTGELFF
>NA|TRBV11-2|NA|TRBJ2-7
TGTGCCAGCAGCAAACAGGTTGGAACTGAAACATCATACGAGCAGTACTTC
CASSKQVGTETSYEQYF
>once|TRBV29-1|TRBD1|TRBJ1-5
TGCAGCGCAACCTTGGGACAGGGAACGCAAGGCAATCAGCCCCAGCATTTT
CSATLGQGTQGNQPQHF
>NA|TRBV6-2/TRBV6-3|TRBD2|TRBJ2-1
TGTGCCAGCAGTTCCCGAAGGGCTAGCGGGAGACAGCACCCCTACAATGAGCAGTTCTTC
CASSSRRASGRQHPYNEQFF
>NA|TRBV19|NA|TRBJ1-6
TGTGCCTCCGATATCGATGGGCGCTCACCCCTCCACTTT
CASDIDGRSPLHF
>NA|TRBV7-2|NA|TRBJ2-2
TGTGCCAGCAGCTACGGTAGCCAACACACCGGGGAGCTGTTTTTT
CASSYGSQHTGELFF
>NA|TRBV28|TRBD1|TRBJ1-3
TGTGCCAGCAGTTTGTGGCAGGGGGAAAACACCATATATTTT
CASSLWQGENTIYF
>NA|TRBV28|NA|TRBJ1-3
TGTGCCAGCATCGCCGGGGGGGAGAGAAACACCATATATTTT
CASIAGGERNTIYF
>NA|TRBV7-9|TRBD2|TRBJ2-5
TGTGCCAGCAGGGAAGCGGGAGGAGTTGTAGAGACCCAGTACTTC
CASREAGGVVETQYF
>once|TRBV4-1|NA|TRBJ2-7
TGCGCCAGCAGCGGACGTGGGGCTAGAAGCTCCTACGAGCAGTACTTC
CASSGRGARSSYEQYF
>NA|TRBV7-2|NA|TRBJ2-2
TGTGCCAGCAGCTTTCAGTTCGAGGAGCTGTTTTTT
CASSFQFEELFF
>NA|TRBV30|NA|TRBJ1-2
TGTGCCTGGAGTGGGACATATGGCTACACCTTC
CAWSGTYGYTF
>NA|TRBV6-2/TRBV6-3|TRBD1|TRBJ2-5
TGTGCCAGCAGTTATTCGGACAGGGAAGAGACCCAGTACTTC
CASSYSDREETQYF
>NA|TRBV6-4|TRBD1|TRBJ1-6
TGTGCCAGCAGCCCGACAGGGGCGAATTCACCCCTCCACTTT
CASSPTGANSPLHF
>NA|TRBV5-5|TRBD2|TRBJ2-5
TGTGCCAGCAGCCGACAGACTAGCGGCGCACAAGAGACCCAGTACTTC
CASSRQTSGAQETQYF
>NA|TRBV29-1|NA|TRBJ2-6
TGCAGCGTTGAAAGATCTGGGGCCAACGTCCTGACTTTC
CSVERSGANVLTF
>NA|TRBV6-5|NA|TRBJ2-7
TGTGCCAGCACGGCGGGGCACTCCTACGAGCAGTACTTC
CASTAGHSYEQYF
>NA|TRBV30|TRBD2|TRBJ2-1
TGTGCCTGGACTCCGGGACTAGCGGGAGTCAATGAGCAGTTCTTC
CAWTPGLAGVNEQFF
>NA|TRBV29-1|NA|TRBJ2-7
TGCAGCGTTGTTGGGGCCCCCGGACAGAACTACGAGCAGTACTTC
CSVVGAPGQNYEQYF
>NA|TRBV20-1|NA|TRBJ1-1
TGCAGTGCTATTGATGGGGGATTCTGGAACACTGAAGCTTTCTTT
CSAIDGGFWNTEAFF
>NA|TRBV28|NA|TRBJ1-1
TGTGCCAGCACCCCCGGGTCCTTGGGAGGCACTGAAGCTTTCTTT
CASTPGSLGGTEAFF
>NA|TRBV4-2|NA|TRBJ1-2
TGTGCCAGCAGCCACTTATCACTGGGGGGAGATGGCTACACCTTC
CASSHLSLGGDGYTF
>NA|TRBV4-3|NA|TRBJ2-1
TGCGCCAGCAGCCCAGACCTGGGATACAATGAGCAGTTCTTC
CASSPDLGYNEQFF
>few|TRBV29-1|NA|TRBJ1-2
TGCAGCGTTGAGGAAACAGAGCGGATCTATGGCTACACCTTC
CSVEETERIYGYTF
>NA|TRBV28|NA|TRBJ1-2
TGTGCCAGCAGTTTTTCCAGGAACTATGGCTACACCTTC
CASSFSRNYGYTF
>NA|TRBV5-1|NA|TRBJ2-7
TGCGCCAGCAGCTTCTCCGATGTGGGACTGAAAACCTACGAGCAGTACTTC
CASSFSDVGLKTYEQYF
>NA|TRBV10-3|TRBD2|TRBJ2-3
TGTGCCATCAGTGAGCAACGGGGACTAGCAGTGCCAGATACGCAGTATTTT
CAISEQRGLAVPDTQYF